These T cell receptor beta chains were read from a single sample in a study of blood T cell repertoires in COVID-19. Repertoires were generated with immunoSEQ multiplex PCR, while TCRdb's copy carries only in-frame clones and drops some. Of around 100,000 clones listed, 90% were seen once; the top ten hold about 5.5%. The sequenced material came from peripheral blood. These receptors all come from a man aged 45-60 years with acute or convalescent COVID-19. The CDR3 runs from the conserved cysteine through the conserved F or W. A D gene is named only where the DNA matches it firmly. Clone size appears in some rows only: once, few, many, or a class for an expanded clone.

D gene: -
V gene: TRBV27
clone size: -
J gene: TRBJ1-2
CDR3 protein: CASGGSYGYTF
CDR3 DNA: TGTGCCAGCGGAGGCAGCTATGGCTACACCTTC

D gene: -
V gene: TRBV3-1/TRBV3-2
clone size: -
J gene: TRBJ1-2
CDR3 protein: CASSQVSGGSGYTF
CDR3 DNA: TGTGCCAGCAGCCAAGTGAGTGGGGGCTCTGGCTACACCTTC

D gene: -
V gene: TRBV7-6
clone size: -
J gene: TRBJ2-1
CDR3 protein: CASSSPSTGRNEQFF
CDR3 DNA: TGTGCCAGCAGCTCCCCCTCGACAGGGAGGAATGAGCAGTTCTTC

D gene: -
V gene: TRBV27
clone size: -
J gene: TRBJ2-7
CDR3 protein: CASSLSLGEALYEQYF
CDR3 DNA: TGTGCCAGCAGTTTATCCCTGGGGGAGGCCCTCTACGAGCAGTACTTC

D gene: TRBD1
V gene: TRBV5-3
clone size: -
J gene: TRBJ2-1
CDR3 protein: CARKIAPKVYLSGTGADNEQFF
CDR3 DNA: TGTGCCAGAAAGATCGCGCCGAAGGTCTATCTTTCCGGGACAGGGGCCGACAATGAGCAGTTCTTC

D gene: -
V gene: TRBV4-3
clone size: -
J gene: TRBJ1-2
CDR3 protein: CASSQGQGDGYTF
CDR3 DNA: TGCGCCAGCAGCCAAGGCCAGGGTGACGGCTACACCTTC

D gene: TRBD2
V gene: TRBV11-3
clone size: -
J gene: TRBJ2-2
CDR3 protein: CASSSGLAGGSTGELFF
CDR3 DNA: TGTGCCAGCAGCTCAGGACTAGCGGGAGGAAGTACCGGGGAGCTGTTTTTT

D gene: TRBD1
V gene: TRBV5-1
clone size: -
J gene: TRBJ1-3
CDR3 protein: CASSSQGGLGNTIYF
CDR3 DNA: TGCGCCAGCAGCTCACAGGGGGGTCTAGGAAACACCATATATTTT

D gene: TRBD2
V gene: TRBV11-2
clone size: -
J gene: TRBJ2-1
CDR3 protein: CASSLGGTSRNNEQFF
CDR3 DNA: TGTGCCAGCAGCTTAGGCGGGACTAGCCGAAACAATGAGCAGTTCTTC

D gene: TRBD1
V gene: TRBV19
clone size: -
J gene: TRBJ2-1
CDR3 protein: CASRGQGAPWDEQFF
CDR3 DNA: TGTGCCAGTAGAGGACAGGGGGCCCCTTGGGATGAGCAGTTCTTC

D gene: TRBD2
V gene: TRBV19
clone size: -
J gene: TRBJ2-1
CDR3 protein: CASSIGFPTSGYNEQFF
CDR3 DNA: TGTGCCAGTAGTATAGGGTTCCCGACTAGCGGGTACAATGAGCAGTTCTTC

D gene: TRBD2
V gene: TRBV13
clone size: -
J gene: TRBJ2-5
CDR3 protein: CASSRKEGTSGTQETQYF
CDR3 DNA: TGTGCCAGCAGTCGAAAGGAGGGGACTAGCGGGACCCAAGAGACCCAGTACTTC

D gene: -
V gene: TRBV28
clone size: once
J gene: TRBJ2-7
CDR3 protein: CASSWGTGEQYF
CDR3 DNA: TGTGCCAGCAGCTGGGGCACCGGCGAGCAGTACTTC

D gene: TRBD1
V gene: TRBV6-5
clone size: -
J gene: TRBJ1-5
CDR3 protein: CASSPIRGNQPQHF
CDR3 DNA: TGTGCCAGCAGTCCTATCAGGGGGAATCAGCCCCAGCATTTT

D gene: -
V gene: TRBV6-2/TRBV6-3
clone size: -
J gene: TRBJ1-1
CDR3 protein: CASSSSGVNTEAFF
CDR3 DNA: TGTGCCAGCAGTTCTTCAGGGGTTAACACTGAAGCTTTCTTT

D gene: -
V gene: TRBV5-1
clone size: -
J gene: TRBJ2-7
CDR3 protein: CASGEGDKQYF
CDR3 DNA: TGCGCCAGCGGCGAGGGGGACAAGCAGTACTTC

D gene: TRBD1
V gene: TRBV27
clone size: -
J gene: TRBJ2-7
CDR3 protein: CASSSGTGPYEQYF
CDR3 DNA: TGTGCCAGCAGTTCCGGGACAGGGCCCTACGAGCAGTACTTC

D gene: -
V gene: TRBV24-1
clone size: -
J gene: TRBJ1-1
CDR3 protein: CATSDPSGTEAFF
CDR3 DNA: TGTGCCACCAGTGACCCCTCGGGGACTGAAGCTTTCTTT

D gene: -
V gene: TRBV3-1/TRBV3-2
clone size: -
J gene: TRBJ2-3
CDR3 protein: CASSLDWSTDTQYF
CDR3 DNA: TGTGCCAGCAGCCTGGACTGGAGCACAGATACGCAGTATTTT

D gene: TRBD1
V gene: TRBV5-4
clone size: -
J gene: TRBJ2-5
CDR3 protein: CASGDREKETQYF
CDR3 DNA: TGTGCCAGCGGAGACAGGGAGAAAGAGACCCAGTACTTC

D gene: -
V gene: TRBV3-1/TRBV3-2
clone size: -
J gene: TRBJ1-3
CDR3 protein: CASSQDLSSGNTIYF
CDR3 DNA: TGTGCCAGCAGCCAAGACCTGAGCTCTGGAAACACCATATATTTT

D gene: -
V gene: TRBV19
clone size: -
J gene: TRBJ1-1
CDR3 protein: CASSIGGGNTEAFF
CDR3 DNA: TGTGCCAGTAGTATAGGTGGAGGGAACACTGAAGCTTTCTTT

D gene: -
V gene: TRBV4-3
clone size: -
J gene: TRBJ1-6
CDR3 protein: CASSQDGRSNSPLHF
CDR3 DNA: TGCGCCAGCAGCCAAGATGGCCGTTCTAATTCACCCCTCCACTTT

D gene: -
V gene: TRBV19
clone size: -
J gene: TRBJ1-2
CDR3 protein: CASSITGFDYGYTF
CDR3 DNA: TGTGCCAGTAGTATAACGGGGTTTGACTATGGCTACACCTTC

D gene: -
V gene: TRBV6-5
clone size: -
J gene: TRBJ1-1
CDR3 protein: CASSYPGRNTEAFF
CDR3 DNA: TGTGCCAGCAGTTACCCGGGAAGAAACACTGAAGCTTTCTTT

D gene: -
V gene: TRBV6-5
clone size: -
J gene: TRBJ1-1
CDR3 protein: CASSYGGSRMNTEAFF
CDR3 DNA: TGTGCCAGCAGTTACGGGGGCTCACGAATGAACACTGAAGCTTTCTTT

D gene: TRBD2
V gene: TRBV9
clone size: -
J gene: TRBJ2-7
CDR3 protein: CASGRGGYEQYF
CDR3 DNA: TGTGCCTCAGGGAGGGGTGGGTACGAGCAGTACTTC

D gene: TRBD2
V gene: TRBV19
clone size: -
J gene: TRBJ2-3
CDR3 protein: CASGTRAGGADTQYF
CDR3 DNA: TGTGCCAGTGGCACTAGAGCGGGAGGTGCAGATACGCAGTATTTT

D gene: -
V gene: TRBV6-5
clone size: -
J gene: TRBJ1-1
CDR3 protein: CASSQTGDTEAFF
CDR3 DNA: TGTGCCAGCAGCCAGACAGGAGACACTGAAGCTTTCTTT

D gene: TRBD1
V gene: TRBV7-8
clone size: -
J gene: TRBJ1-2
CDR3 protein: CASSLATTGAVGYTF
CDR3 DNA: TGTGCCAGCAGCTTAGCCACGACAGGGGCTGTTGGCTACACCTTC

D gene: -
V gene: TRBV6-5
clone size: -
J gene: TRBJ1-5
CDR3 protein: CASTDGGDQPQHF
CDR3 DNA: TGTGCCAGCACCGATGGAGGAGATCAGCCCCAGCATTTT

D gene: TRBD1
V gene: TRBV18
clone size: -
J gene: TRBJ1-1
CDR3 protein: CASSPTGVGNTEAFF
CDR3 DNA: TGTGCCAGCTCACCAACAGGGGTGGGAAACACTGAAGCTTTCTTT

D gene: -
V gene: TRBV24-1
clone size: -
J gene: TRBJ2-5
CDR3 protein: CATSAGETQYF
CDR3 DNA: TGTGCCACCAGTGCGGGGGAGACCCAGTACTTC

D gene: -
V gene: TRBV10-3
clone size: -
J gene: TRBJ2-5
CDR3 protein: CAISAQRANQETQYF
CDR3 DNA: TGTGCCATCAGTGCCCAGAGGGCCAACCAAGAGACCCAGTACTTC

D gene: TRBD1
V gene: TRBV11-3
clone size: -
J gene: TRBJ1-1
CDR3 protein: CASSTGQPEAFF
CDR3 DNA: TGTGCCAGCAGCACGGGACAGCCGGAAGCTTTCTTT

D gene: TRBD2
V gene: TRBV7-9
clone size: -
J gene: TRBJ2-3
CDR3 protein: CASSLAGSGGTQYF
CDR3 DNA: TGTGCCAGCAGTTTAGCGGGGAGTGGAGGTACGCAGTATTTT

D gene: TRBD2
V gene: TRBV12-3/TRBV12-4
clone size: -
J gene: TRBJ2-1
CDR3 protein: CASRQAGAYEQFF
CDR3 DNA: TGTGCCAGCAGACAAGCGGGAGCCTATGAGCAGTTCTTC

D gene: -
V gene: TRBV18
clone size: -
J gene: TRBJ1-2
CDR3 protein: CASSPPGGTHNGYTF
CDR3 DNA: TGTGCCAGCTCACCACCGGGCGGGACCCACAATGGCTACACCTTC

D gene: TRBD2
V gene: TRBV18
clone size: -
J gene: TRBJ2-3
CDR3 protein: CASSPRLAGITDTQYF
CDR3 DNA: TGTGCCAGCTCACCAAGACTAGCGGGGATCACAGATACGCAGTATTTT

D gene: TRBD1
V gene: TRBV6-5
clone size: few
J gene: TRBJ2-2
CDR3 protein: CASSLDRGTGELFF
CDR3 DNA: TGTGCCAGCAGTCTAGACAGGGGGACCGGGGAGCTGTTTTTT

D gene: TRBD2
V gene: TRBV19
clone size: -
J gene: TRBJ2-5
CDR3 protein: CASSPETSGRMETQYF
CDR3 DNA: TGTGCCAGTAGTCCTGAGACTAGCGGGAGGATGGAGACCCAGTACTTC